These T cell receptor beta chains were read from a single sample in a study of cytomegalovirus exposure and HLA in healthy donors. The table came from immunoSEQ multiplex PCR; TCRdb's copy has only in-frame clones and leaves some out. The sample lists roughly 200,000 clones, 70% to 90% occurring once. The source material was PBMCs. Every receptor here comes from a woman aged 45-65 years in good health and CMV-seronegative. CDR3s include the opening cysteine and the closing phenylalanine or tryptophan. The D gene is left open where the match is weak. Expanded clones get a size class; other rows say once, few or many, or leave the size out.

abundance	d_gene	v_gene	j_gene	CDR3aa	CDR3nt
-	TRBD1	TRBV28	TRBJ1-2	CASSFGQDYGYTF	TGTGCCAGCAGTTTTGGACAGGACTATGGCTACACCTTC
few	-	TRBV4-2	TRBJ1-1	CASSPPGLGEAFF	TGTGCCAGCAGCCCGCCGGGTTTGGGTGAAGCTTTCTTT
-	-	TRBV6-5	TRBJ1-4	CASSKTGTSEKLFF	TGTGCCAGCAGCAAAACCGGGACAAGTGAAAAACTGTTTTTT
once	-	TRBV9	TRBJ2-1	CASSVPNLVSSYNEQFF	TGTGCCAGCAGCGTCCCCAACTTAGTGAGCTCCTACAATGAGCAGTTCTTC
few	TRBD2	TRBV6-1	TRBJ2-1	CASSEPGLGTYNEQFF	TGTGCCAGCAGTGAGCCGGGACTAGGAACCTACAATGAGCAGTTCTTC
-	-	TRBV28	TRBJ2-4	CASSFLQGGNIQYF	TGTGCCAGCAGTTTTCTGCAAGGAGGAAACATTCAGTACTTC
-	TRBD1	TRBV19	TRBJ1-1	CASSPLAGGNTEAFF	TGTGCCAGTAGTCCCCTGGCAGGGGGCAACACTGAAGCTTTCTTT
few	TRBD2	TRBV5-4	TRBJ2-2	CASSFGGVAGATGELFF	TGTGCCAGCAGCTTTGGCGGGGTAGCGGGGGCCACCGGGGAGCTGTTTTTT
few	-	TRBV19	TRBJ1-5	CASSILLISEAPQHF	TGTGCCAGTAGTATTTTGCTCATTAGTGAGGCGCCCCAGCATTTT
-	-	TRBV11-2	TRBJ1-6	CASSLYPGNSPLHF	TGTGCCAGCAGCTTATATCCCGGGAACTCACCCCTCCACTTT
-	TRBD1	TRBV7-2	TRBJ1-1	CASSLGTGNTEAFF	TGTGCCAGCAGCTTAGGGACAGGGAACACTGAAGCTTTCTTT
-	-	TRBV7-2	TRBJ2-3	CASSLQGGDTQYF	TGTGCCAGCAGCTTACAGGGGGGAGATACGCAGTATTTT
-	-	TRBV5-8	TRBJ1-2	CASSLAGQTINYGYTF	TGTGCCAGCAGCTTGGCTGGGCAGACTATTAACTATGGCTACACCTTC
-	TRBD1	TRBV9	TRBJ2-7	CASSVAAGGVREQYF	TGTGCCAGCAGCGTAGCGGCAGGGGGTGTTCGCGAGCAGTACTTC
-	TRBD2	TRBV10-3	TRBJ2-1	CAIGRGSGSRHNEQFF	TGTGCCATCGGGCGGGGTAGCGGGAGTAGGCACAATGAGCAGTTCTTC
-	-	TRBV15	TRBJ1-2	CATSRGQGFGDGYTF	TGTGCCACCAGCAGGGGGCAGGGGTTTGGGGATGGCTACACCTTC
once	TRBD1	TRBV11-2	TRBJ1-5	CASSLGQNQPQHF	TGTGCCAGCAGCTTGGGACAGAATCAGCCCCAGCATTTT
-	-	TRBV27	TRBJ1-1	CASSLSMGAQMNTEAFF	TGTGCCAGCAGTTTATCGATGGGGGCTCAAATGAACACTGAAGCTTTCTTT
-	TRBD2	TRBV27	TRBJ2-7	CASSFAGGREQYF	TGTGCCAGCAGTTTTGCGGGAGGACGCGAGCAGTACTTC
-	TRBD2	TRBV7-4	TRBJ2-7	CASKGTSVYYEQYF	TGTGCCAGCAAGGGGACTAGCGTTTACTACGAGCAGTACTTC
once	TRBD2	TRBV6-1	TRBJ2-1	CASSGRGREGRGFF	TGTGCCAGCAGTGGACGCGGGCGGGAGGGCCGTGGGTTCTTC
-	-	TRBV6-6	TRBJ2-1	CASRSLEDEQFF	TGTGCCAGCAGGTCCCTAGAGGATGAGCAGTTCTTC
-	-	TRBV5-6	TRBJ2-1	CASSLGDFRHEGQFF	TGTGCCAGCAGCTTAGGGGACTTCCGTCACGAGGGGCAGTTCTTC
few	-	TRBV7-9	TRBJ1-1	CASSLRDREGTEAFF	TGTGCCAGCAGCTTAAGGGATCGGGAGGGCACTGAAGCTTTCTTT
-	-	TRBV11-2	TRBJ2-7	CASSLQDYEQYF	TGTGCCAGCAGCTTGCAGGACTACGAGCAGTACTTC
-	TRBD2	TRBV4-2	TRBJ2-7	CASSQDLSLDGRAYEQYF	TGTGCCAGCAGCCAAGATCTAAGCCTCGACGGGAGGGCCTACGAGCAGTACTTC
-	TRBD1	TRBV19	TRBJ2-5	CASSIDETGEETQYF	TGTGCCAGTAGTATAGATGAGACAGGGGAAGAGACCCAGTACTTC
-	TRBD1	TRBV7-2	TRBJ2-7	CASSMGQGGGYEQYF	TGTGCCAGCAGCATGGGACAGGGGGGTGGCTACGAGCAGTACTTC
-	-	TRBV7-3	TRBJ2-7	CASSPNPTGRGSEQYF	TGTGCCAGCAGCCCCAACCCGACGGGCAGGGGTAGCGAGCAGTACTTC
-	-	TRBV7-2	TRBJ2-5	CASSRPPIGETQYF	TGTGCCAGCAGCCGTCCCCCGATCGGGGAGACCCAGTACTTC
-	TRBD1	TRBV28	TRBJ1-5	CASSLSTGGGNQPQHF	TGTGCCAGCAGTTTATCGACAGGGGGCGGGAATCAGCCCCAGCATTTT
-	-	TRBV6-1	TRBJ1-3	CASSGSLGAGNTIYF	TGTGCCAGCAGTGGATCATTAGGGGCTGGAAACACCATATATTTT